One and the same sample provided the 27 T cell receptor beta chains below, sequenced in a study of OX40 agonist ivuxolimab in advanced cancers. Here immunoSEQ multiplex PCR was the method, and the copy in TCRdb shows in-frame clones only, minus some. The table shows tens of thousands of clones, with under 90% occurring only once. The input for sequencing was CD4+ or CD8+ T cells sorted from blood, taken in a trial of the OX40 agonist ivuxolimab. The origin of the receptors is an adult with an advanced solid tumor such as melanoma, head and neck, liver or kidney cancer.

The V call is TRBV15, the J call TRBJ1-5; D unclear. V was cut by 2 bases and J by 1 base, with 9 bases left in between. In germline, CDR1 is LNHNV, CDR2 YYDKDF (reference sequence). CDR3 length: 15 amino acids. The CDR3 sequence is CATSRSPESNQPQHF. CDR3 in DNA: TGTGCCACCAGCAGATCCCCGGAGAGCAATCAGCCCCAGCATTTT.

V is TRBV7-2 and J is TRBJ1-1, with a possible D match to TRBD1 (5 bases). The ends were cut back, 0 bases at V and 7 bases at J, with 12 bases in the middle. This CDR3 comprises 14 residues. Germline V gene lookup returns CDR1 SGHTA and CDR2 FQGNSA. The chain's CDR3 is CASSLAGGEGEAFF. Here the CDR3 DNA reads TGTGCCAGCAGCTTAGCCGGGGGAGAGGGTGAAGCTTTCTTT.

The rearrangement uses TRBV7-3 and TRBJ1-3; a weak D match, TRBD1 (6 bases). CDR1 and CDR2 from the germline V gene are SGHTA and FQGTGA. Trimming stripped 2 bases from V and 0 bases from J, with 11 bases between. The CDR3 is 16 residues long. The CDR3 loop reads CASSLSGGHSGNTIYF. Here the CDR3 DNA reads TGTGCCAGCAGCTTATCCGGGGGCCACTCTGGAAACACCATATATTTT.

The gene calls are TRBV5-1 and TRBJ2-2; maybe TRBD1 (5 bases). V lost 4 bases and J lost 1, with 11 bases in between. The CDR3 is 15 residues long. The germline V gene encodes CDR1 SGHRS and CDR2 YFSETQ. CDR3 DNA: TGCGCCAGCAGCGCCAGGGATGGGAACACCGGGGAGCTGTTTTTT. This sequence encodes CASSARDGNTGELFF.

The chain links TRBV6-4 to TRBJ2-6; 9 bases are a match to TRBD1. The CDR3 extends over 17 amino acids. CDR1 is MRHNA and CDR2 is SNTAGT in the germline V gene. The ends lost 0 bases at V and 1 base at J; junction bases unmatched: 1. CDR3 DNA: TGTGCCAGCAGTGACTCGACAGGGGGGTCTGGGGCCAACGTCCTGACTTTC. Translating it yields CASSDSTGGSGANVLTF.

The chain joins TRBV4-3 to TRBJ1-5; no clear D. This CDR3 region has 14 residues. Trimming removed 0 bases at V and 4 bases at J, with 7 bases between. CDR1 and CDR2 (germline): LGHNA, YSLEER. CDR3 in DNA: TGCGCCAGCAGCCAAGAGCGGGGAAATCAGCCCCAGCATTTT. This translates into CASSQERGNQPQHF.

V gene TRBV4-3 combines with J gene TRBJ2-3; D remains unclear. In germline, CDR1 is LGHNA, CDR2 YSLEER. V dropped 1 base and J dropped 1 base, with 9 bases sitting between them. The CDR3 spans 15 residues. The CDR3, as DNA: TGCGCCAGCAGCCAAGTTTTTTCGGGCACAGATACGCAGTATTTT. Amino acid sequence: CASSQVFSGTDTQYF.

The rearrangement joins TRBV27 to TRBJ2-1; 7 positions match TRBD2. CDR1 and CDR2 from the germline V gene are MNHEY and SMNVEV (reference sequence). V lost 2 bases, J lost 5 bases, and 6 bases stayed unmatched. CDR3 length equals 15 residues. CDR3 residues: CASSLERGIHNEQFF. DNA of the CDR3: TGTGCCAGCAGTTTAGAGCGGGGTATACACAATGAGCAGTTCTTC.

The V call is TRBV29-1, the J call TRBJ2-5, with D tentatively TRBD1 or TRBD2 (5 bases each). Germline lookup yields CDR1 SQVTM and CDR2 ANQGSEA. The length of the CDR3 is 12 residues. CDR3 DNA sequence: TGCACCTCTCGGTACAGGAGGGAGACCCAGTACTTC. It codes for CTSRYRRETQYF.

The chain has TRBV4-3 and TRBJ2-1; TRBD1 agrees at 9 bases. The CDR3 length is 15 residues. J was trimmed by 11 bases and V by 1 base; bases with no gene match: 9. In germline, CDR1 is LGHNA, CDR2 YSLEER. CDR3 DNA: TGCGCCAGCAGCCAAGCGGGACAGGGTTTTGGGCAGCAGTTCTTC. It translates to CASSQAGQGFGQQFF.

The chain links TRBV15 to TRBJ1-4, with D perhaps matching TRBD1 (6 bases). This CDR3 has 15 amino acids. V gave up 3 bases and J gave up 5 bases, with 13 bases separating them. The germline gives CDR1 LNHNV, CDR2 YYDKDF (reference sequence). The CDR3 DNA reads TGTGCCACCAGCAGGGAGGACAGTCCAAATGAAAAACTGTTTTTT. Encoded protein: CATSREDSPNEKLFF.

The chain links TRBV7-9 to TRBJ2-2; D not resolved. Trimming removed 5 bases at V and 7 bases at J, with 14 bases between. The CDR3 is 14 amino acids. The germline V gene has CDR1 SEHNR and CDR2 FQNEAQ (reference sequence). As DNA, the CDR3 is TGTGCCAGCAGCCCCCCCGACGAAGTCGGGGAGCTGTTTTTT. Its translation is CASSPPDEVGELFF.

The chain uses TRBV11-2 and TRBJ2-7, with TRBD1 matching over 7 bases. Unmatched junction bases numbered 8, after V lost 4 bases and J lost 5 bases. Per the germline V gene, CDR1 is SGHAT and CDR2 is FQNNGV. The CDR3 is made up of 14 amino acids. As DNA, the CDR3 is TGTGCCAGCAGCTCGGTGACAGGGTTCCACGAGCAGTACTTC. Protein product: CASSSVTGFHEQYF.

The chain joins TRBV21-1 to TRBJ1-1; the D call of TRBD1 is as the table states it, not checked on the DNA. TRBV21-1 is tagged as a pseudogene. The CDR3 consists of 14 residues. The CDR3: CATKNRGRTPEAFF. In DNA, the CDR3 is TGTGCCACCAAGAACAGGGGGCGGACCCCTGAAGCTTTCTTT.

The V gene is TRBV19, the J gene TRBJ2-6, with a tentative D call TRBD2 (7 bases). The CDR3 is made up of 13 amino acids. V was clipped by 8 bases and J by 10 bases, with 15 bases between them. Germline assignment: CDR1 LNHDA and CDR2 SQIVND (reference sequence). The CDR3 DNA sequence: TGTGCCAGTGCTAGGGGGGGCCTAAACGTCCTGACTTTC. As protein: CASARGGLNVLTF. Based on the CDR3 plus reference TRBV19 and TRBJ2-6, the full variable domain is DGGITQSPKYLFRKEGQNVTLSCEQNLNHDAMYWYRQDPGQGLRLIYYSQIVNDFQKGDIAEGYSVSREKKESFPLTVTSAQKNPTAFYLCASARGGLNVLTFGAGSRLTVL.

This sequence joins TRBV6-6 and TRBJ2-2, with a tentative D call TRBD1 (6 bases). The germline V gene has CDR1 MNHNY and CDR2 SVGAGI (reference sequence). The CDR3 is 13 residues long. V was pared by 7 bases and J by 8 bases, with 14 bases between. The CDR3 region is CASTKQGVGELFF. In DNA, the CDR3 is TGTGCCAGCACGAAACAGGGCGTAGGGGAGCTGTTTTTT.

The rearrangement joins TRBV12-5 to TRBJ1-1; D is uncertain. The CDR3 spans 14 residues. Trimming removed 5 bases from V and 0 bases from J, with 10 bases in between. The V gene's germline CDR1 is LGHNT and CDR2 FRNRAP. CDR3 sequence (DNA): TGTGCTAGTGGTCCAGGCTATTTGAACACTGAAGCTTTCTTT. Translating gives CASGPGYLNTEAFF.

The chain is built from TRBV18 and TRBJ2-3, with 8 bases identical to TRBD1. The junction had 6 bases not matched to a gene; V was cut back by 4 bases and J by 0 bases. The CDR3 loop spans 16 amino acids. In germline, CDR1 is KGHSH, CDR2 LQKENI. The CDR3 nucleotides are TGTGCCAGCTCACTTAGACAGGGGTCGAGCACAGATACGCAGTATTTT. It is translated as CASSLRQGSSTDTQYF.

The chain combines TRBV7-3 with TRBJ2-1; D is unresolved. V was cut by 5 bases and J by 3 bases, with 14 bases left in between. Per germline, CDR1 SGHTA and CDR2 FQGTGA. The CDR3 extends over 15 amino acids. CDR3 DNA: TGTGCCAGCAGCCGTCGCAAAACTAACTACAATGAGCAGTTCTTC. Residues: CASSRRKTNYNEQFF.

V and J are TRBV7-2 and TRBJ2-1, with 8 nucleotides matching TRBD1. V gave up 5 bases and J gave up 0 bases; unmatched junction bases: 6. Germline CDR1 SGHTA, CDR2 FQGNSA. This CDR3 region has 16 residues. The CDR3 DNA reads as TGTGCCAGCAGCCCAGGGGGCCAGAGCTCCTACAATGAGCAGTTCTTC. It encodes CASSPGGQSSYNEQFF.

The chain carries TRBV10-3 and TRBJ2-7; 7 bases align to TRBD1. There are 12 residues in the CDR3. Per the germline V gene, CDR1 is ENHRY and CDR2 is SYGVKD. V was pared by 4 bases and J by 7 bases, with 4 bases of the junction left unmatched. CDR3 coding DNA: TGTGCCATCAGTGCTGGCAGGGGGGAGCAGTACTTC. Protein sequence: CAISAGRGEQYF.

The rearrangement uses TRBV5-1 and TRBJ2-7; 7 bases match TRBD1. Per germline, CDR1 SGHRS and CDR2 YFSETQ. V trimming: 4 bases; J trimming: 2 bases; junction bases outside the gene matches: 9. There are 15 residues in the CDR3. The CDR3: CASSPTGDSTYEQYF. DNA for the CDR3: TGCGCCAGCAGCCCAACAGGGGATTCAACCTACGAGCAGTACTTC.

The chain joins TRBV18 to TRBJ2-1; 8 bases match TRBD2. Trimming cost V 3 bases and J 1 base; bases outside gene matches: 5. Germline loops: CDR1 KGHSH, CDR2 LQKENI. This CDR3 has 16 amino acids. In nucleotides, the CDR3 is TGTGCCAGCTCACCCCTGGCGGGGGGTTCCTACAATGAGCAGTTCTTC. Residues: CASSPLAGGSYNEQFF.

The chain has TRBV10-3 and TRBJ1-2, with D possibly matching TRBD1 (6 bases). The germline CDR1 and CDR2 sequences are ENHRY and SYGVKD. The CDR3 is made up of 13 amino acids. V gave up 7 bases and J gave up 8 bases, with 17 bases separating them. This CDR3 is CAITEGDKGGYTF. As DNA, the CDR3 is TGTGCCATCACGGAGGGGGACAAGGGCGGCTACACCTTC.

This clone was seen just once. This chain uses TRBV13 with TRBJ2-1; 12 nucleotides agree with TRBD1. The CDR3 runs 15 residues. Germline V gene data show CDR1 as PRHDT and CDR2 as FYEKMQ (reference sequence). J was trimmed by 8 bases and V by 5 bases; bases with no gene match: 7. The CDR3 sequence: CASSAAGTGGYEQFF. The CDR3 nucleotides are TGTGCCAGCAGCGCGGCCGGGACAGGGGGCTATGAGCAGTTCTTC.

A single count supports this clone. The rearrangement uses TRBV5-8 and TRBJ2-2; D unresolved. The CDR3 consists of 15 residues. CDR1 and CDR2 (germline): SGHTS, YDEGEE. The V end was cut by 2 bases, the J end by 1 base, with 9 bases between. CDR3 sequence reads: CASSLGRRNTGELFF. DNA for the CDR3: TGTGCCAGCAGCTTAGGCAGGCGGAACACCGGGGAGCTGTTTTTT.

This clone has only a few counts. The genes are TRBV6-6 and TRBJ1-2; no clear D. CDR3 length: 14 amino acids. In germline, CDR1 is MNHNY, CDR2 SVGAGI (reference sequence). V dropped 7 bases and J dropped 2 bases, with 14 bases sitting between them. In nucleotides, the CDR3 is TGTGCCAGCAACACCCCGGTGGAGAACTATGGCTACACCTTC. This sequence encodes CASNTPVENYGYTF.